Each of the 11 T cell receptor beta chains below was sequenced from the same sample in a study of blood T cell repertoires in COVID-19. Measured with immunoSEQ multiplex PCR; TCRdb has only the in-frame clones, and not every one. Among some 150,000 clones listed, less than 80% were seen once. Sequencing input: peripheral blood. The source is a woman of 80 years or more with active or convalescent COVID-19.

The V call is TRBV16, the J call TRBJ2-3, with D tentatively TRBD2 (6 bases). Germline values: CDR1 KGHSY, CDR2 FQNENV. Trimming left V 1 base short and J 2 bases short, with 10 bases between. The length of the CDR3 is 15 residues. The CDR3 is CASSQLEGHTDTQYF. The CDR3 coding sequence is TGTGCCAGCAGCCAATTGGAGGGGCACACAGATACGCAGTATTTT.

The chain employs TRBV24-1 and TRBJ2-3; D possibly corresponds to TRBD2 (5 bases). The germline V gene has CDR1 KGHDR and CDR2 SFDVKD. Trimming pared 6 bases from V and 4 bases from J, leaving 22 bases between. The CDR3 extends over 17 amino acids. The CDR3 loop is CATSWRLLGKLSDTQYF. In DNA form, the CDR3 reads TGTGCCACCAGTTGGAGGCTTCTGGGAAAACTGTCAGATACGCAGTATTTT.

The gene calls are TRBV5-6 and TRBJ1-6; TRBD1 matches at 10 bases. V dropped 4 bases and J dropped 10; count of bases not matched to a gene: 8. The CDR3 extends over 15 amino acids. Germline V gene sequence: CDR1 SGHDT, CDR2 YYEEEE. Written as DNA, the CDR3 is TGTGCCAGCAGCGGCGACAGGGGGCAGTGGTCACCCCTCCACTTT. Translating it yields CASSGDRGQWSPLHF.

The chain couples TRBV7-9 to TRBJ2-7, with a tentative D call TRBD2 (6 bases). V gave up 1 base and J gave up 5 bases, with 24 bases separating them. This CDR3 region has 18 residues. The germline V gene encodes CDR1 SEHNR and CDR2 FQNEAQ (reference sequence). This CDR3 is CASSLVRPGVLAPNEQYF. The CDR3 nucleotides read TGTGCCAGCAGCTTAGTCCGGCCGGGGGTTTTGGCTCCTAACGAGCAGTACTTC.

In this sample, this clone turned up once. The rearrangement joins TRBV5-1 to TRBJ2-3; maybe TRBD1 (5 bases). This CDR3 comprises 14 residues. V was cut by 1 base and J by 5 bases, with 11 bases left in between. Germline V gives CDR1 SGHRS, CDR2 YFSETQ. CDR3 in amino acids: CASSLYTQGDTQYF. In DNA form, the CDR3 reads TGCGCCAGCAGCTTGTATACCCAGGGAGATACGCAGTATTTT. The whole variable domain, filled in from reference TRBV5-1 and TRBJ2-3, reads KAGVTQTPRYLIKTRGQQVTLSCSPISGHRSVSWYQQTPGQGLQFLFEYFSETQRNKGNFPGRFSGRQFSNSRSEMNVSTLELGDSALYLCASSLYTQGDTQYFGPGTRLTVL.

This clone occurred a few times. The chain combines TRBV3-1 (or the pseudogene TRBV3-2) with TRBJ2-7, with 7 bases lining up with TRBD1. The CDR3 runs to 14 residues. Germline V gives CDR1 LGHDT, CDR2 YNNKEL (reference sequence). V lost 5 bases to trimming and J lost 0 bases; unmatched junction nucleotides: 4. As DNA, the CDR3 is TGTGCCAGCAGCGGGACAGCTCTCTCCTACGAGCAGTACTTC. This codes for CASSGTALSYEQYF.

The rearrangement uses TRBV9 and TRBJ1-6, with TRBD1 as a possible D gene (6 bases). CDR3 size: 15 residues. Germline V gene lookup returns CDR1 SGDLS and CDR2 YYNGEE. Trimming removed 0 bases at V and 8 bases at J, with 12 bases between. The CDR3 DNA sequence: TGTGCCAGCAGCGTAGATGGGGCAGGGGATTCACCCCTCCACTTT. Its protein product is CASSVDGAGDSPLHF.

This rearrangement joins TRBV5-6 to TRBJ2-2; unclear D gene. The CDR3 has 16 amino acids. Germline CDR1 SGHDT, CDR2 YYEEEE. With 0 bases removed from V and 3 bases from J, the gap between germline ends came to 12 bases. CDR3 coding DNA: TGTGCCAGCAGCTTGGGAGAGATCAGGTACACCGGGGAGCTGTTTTTT. It is translated as CASSLGEIRYTGELFF.

The chain carries TRBV5-1 and TRBJ1-5; D may be TRBD1 (6 bases). The CDR3 runs to 15 residues. The V gene lost 0 bases and the J gene lost 3 bases, with 10 bases spanning the gap. Germline V gene sequence: CDR1 SGHRS, CDR2 YFSETQ. CDR3 amino acids: CASSLDGTPNQPQHF. CDR3 in DNA: TGCGCCAGCAGCTTGGACGGGACACCCAATCAGCCCCAGCATTTT.

J is TRBJ2-7 and V is TRBV7-2; 10 bases agree with TRBD1. The V segment lost 2 bases and the J segment 5 bases; nucleotides outside the gene matches: 9. Germline CDR1 SGHTA, CDR2 FQGNSA. The CDR3 runs 16 residues. CDR3 in DNA: TGTGCCAGCAGCTTAAGGGGGGGGACAGGGGTGAACGAGCAGTACTTC. Translated, it gives CASSLRGGTGVNEQYF.

J is TRBJ1-2 and V is TRBV7-9; D may be TRBD1 (6 bases). The germline CDR1 and CDR2 sequences are SEHNR and FQNEAQ (reference sequence). V was shortened by 5 bases and J by 8 bases, with 21 bases between the two germline ends. The CDR3 runs 15 residues. This CDR3 reads CASSPQETGKAGYTF. CDR3 sequence (DNA): TGTGCCAGCAGCCCGCAAGAAACAGGGAAGGCCGGCTACACCTTC.